This record looks at one T cell receptor beta chain sequence and its context. These data come from a study of control samples from healthy donors and cancer patients. TCRdb's copy holds only in-frame clones and misses some; the assay was immunoSEQ multiplex PCR. This sample yields roughly 130,000 clones, of which over 75% are seen a single time; 2% to 2.5% belongs to the top ten. The V and J ends lost 4 bases and 0 bases respectively, with 6 bases between them. Germline loops: CDR1 MNHNY, CDR2 SVGAGI (reference sequence). The CDR3 totals 14 residues. Sequencing input: blood. J is TRBJ1-4 and V is TRBV6-6, with D unclear. The clonotype comes from a young man in good health. The CDR3 DNA follows: TGTGCCAGCAGTTCACATGCAACTAATGAAAAACTGTTTTTT. Protein product: CASSSHATNEKLFF.